This note documents a single T cell receptor beta chain sequence. A far bigger clonotype differs at one base, so this is likely a read error. Lacking the conserved final phenylalanine or tryptophan, this CDR3 likely reflects a read error. This CDR3 contains 14 residues. With V trimmed by 6 bases and J by 8 bases, 13 bases remained unmatched. The germline V gene has CDR1 SGHTA and CDR2 FQGNSA. Time point of the sample: newly diagnosed GD, antithyroid drugs for less than 3 months. PBMC-extracted RNA yielded the TCR library. The sample is drawn from a study of regulatory T cells in long-lasting Graves disease. Study-wide background: Newly diagnosed Graves' patients had under 3 months of antithyroid drugs.

Investigators prepared the TCR beta libraries by applying iRepertoire HTBI primers and Arm-PCR of CDR3 regions. A single record per CDR3 protein comes from TCRdb applying MiXCR to the multiplex PCR reads. Of around 250,000 distinct CDR3 sequences detected, more than 15% appear once; the ten largest clones hold roughly 15%. These data also formed part of another study, on T cells in Graves' hyperthyroidism and ophthalmopathy.

The chain is built from TRBV7-2 and TRBJ2-7; 7 bases line up with TRBD2. The material sequenced was peripheral blood mononuclear cells (PBMCs), taken at new diagnosis, from a patient treated with antithyroid drugs. This receptor was taken from a woman in her thirties with Graves disease. CDR3 residues: CASSESPGGRKQYL. CDR3 sequence (DNA): TGTGCCAGCAGTGAATCCCCGGGAGGTCGAAAGCAGTACCTC.